The present T cell receptor (beta chain) was sequenced within a study of shared clonotypes between healthy human individuals. The protocol was immunoSEQ multiplex PCR, while the TCRdb copy is restricted to in-frame clones and leaves out a portion. Among 2 million to 2.5 million clones, more than 85% were seen once, and the ten largest hold under 2%. Deletions cut 4 bases from V and 3 bases from J, with 4 bases between. The CDR3 covers 11 residues. Germline V gene sequence: CDR1 SGHVS, CDR2 FNYEAQ. On this clone itself: A clone one base away is much larger, so this may be a read error.

CD45RO-negative cells were positively selected for CCR7, leaving out terminally differentiated effector memory CD45RA+ cells. Sample: naive CD8+ T cells from PBMCs. This TCR derives from a man between 18 and 29 years old in good health. Some clones in this sample may be carry-over from other donors' samples. J is TRBJ2-7 and V is TRBV7-6; D not resolved. The CDR3 nucleotides read TGTGCCAGCAGCTCAAACTACGAGCAGTACTTC. Translating it yields CASSSNYEQYF.